Listed below are T cell receptor beta chains from one sample, sequenced in a study of read filtering for tumor transcriptome and immune sequencing. From the reads, TCRdb called clonotypes with MiXCR, one entry per CDR3 protein. Of some 120,000 distinct CDR3 sequences in the sample, approximately 13% are singletons; the top ten hold roughly 11%. Sequenced input: a population of CD138-negative cells sorted from bone marrow. All receptors derive from a donor older than 35 with multiple myeloma. Each CDR3 is given with its conserved first and last residue. The D gene is left open where the match is weak. Rows may omit the clone size; those that give it use once, few, many or a size class.

length: 15
V: TRBV2
D: -
J: TRBJ2-3
size: many
DNA: TGTGCCAGCAGTGAAGTCAGGACTAACACAGATACGCAGTATTTT
CDR3: CASSEVRTNTDTQYF

length: 14
V: TRBV12-5
D: TRBD1
J: TRBJ1-2
size: many
DNA: TGTGCTAGTGGAATAGACAGGGCGTTACTCGGCTACACCTTC
CDR3: CASGIDRALLGYTF

length: 12
V: TRBV10-3
D: -
J: TRBJ2-7
size: many
DNA: TGTGCCATCAGTGAGTCAGTGGGAGTGCAGTACTTC
CDR3: CAISESVGVQYF

length: 14
V: TRBV2
D: -
J: TRBJ1-5
size: many
DNA: TGTGCCAGCAGTGAAGGTTTTAGGAATCAGCCCCAGCATTTT
CDR3: CASSEGFRNQPQHF

length: 14
V: TRBV20-1
D: -
J: TRBJ2-7
size: many
DNA: TGCAGTGCTAGTCTCGCAGGTAGAACCTACGAGCAGTACTTC
CDR3: CSASLAGRTYEQYF

length: 14
V: TRBV28
D: -
J: TRBJ1-5
size: few
DNA: TGTGCCAGCAGATCGACGGGGTTCGGGCAGCCCCAGCATTTT
CDR3: CASRSTGFGQPQHF

length: 13
V: TRBV6-5
D: TRBD2
J: TRBJ2-5
size: -
DNA: TGTGCCAGCAGATTAGCGGGGCCAGAGACCCAGTACTTC
CDR3: CASRLAGPETQYF

length: 13
V: TRBV20-1
D: -
J: TRBJ1-1
size: many
DNA: TGCAGTGCTAGTTCTGGGGATAACACTGAAGCTTTCTTT
CDR3: CSASSGDNTEAFF

length: 15
V: TRBV10-2
D: TRBD1
J: TRBJ1-1
size: -
DNA: TGCGCCAGCAGTGAGACAGGGGGTCGGGACACTGAAGCTTTCTTT
CDR3: CASSETGGRDTEAFF

length: 14
V: TRBV6-1
D: TRBD1
J: TRBJ2-1
size: many
DNA: TGTGCCAGCAGTGATATGACAGGGCGGAATGAGCAGTTCTTC
CDR3: CASSDMTGRNEQFF

length: 15
V: TRBV4-1
D: -
J: TRBJ2-1
size: many
DNA: TGCGCCAGCAGCCCGCAAACGGGGGAGTACAATGAGCAGTTCTTC
CDR3: CASSPQTGEYNEQFF

length: 13
V: TRBV7-9
D: -
J: TRBJ2-3
size: many
DNA: TGTGCCAGCTGTAGTCCCGCCACAGATACGCAGTATTTT
CDR3: CASCSPATDTQYF

length: 14
V: TRBV6-5
D: -
J: TRBJ2-7
size: few
DNA: TGTGCCAGCAGTTTATGGTTGGGCCAATTCGAGCAGTACTTC
CDR3: CASSLWLGQFEQYF

length: 15
V: TRBV2
D: -
J: TRBJ2-5
size: -
DNA: TGTGCCAGCAGGAGGGTTCGGGGAACCCAAGAGACCCAGTACTTC
CDR3: CASRRVRGTQETQYF

length: 13
V: TRBV7-9
D: -
J: TRBJ2-3
size: many
DNA: TGTGCCAGCAGCCCGTCCTTGCCCGATACGCAGTATTTT
CDR3: CASSPSLPDTQYF

length: 16
V: TRBV20-1
D: -
J: TRBJ2-4
size: many
DNA: TGCAGTGCCTCGGACGGTCTTGGGGTGGCCAAAAACATTCAGTACTTC
CDR3: CSASDGLGVAKNIQYF

length: 19
V: TRBV6-2/TRBV6-3
D: TRBD2
J: TRBJ2-3
size: -
DNA: TGTGCCAGCAGTTACGCCTTCGGGCAGGGCCTAGCGGCCACAGATACGCAGTATTTT
CDR3: CASSYAFGQGLAATDTQYF

length: 14
V: TRBV6-1
D: TRBD1
J: TRBJ1-6
size: many
DNA: TGTGCCAGCAGGACTGACAGGGCTAATTCACCCCTCCACTTT
CDR3: CASRTDRANSPLHF

length: 14
V: TRBV7-2
D: TRBD2
J: TRBJ2-1
size: many
DNA: TGTGCCAGCAGGGCTAGCGGGGGGGCCAATGAGCAGTTCTTC
CDR3: CASRASGGANEQFF

length: 14
V: TRBV20-1
D: -
J: TRBJ2-5
size: many
DNA: TGCAGTGCTAGAGAGGGGGGGCCATTAGAGACCCAGTACTTC
CDR3: CSAREGGPLETQYF

length: 15
V: TRBV12-5
D: -
J: TRBJ2-1
size: many
DNA: TGTGCTAGTGGTTCTGAGGGAATCAGCTACAATGAGCAGTTCTTC
CDR3: CASGSEGISYNEQFF

length: 15
V: TRBV30
D: TRBD1
J: TRBJ1-5
size: few
DNA: TGTGCCTGGAGTCAGGGGACAGGTAGCAATCAGCCCCAGCATTTT
CDR3: CAWSQGTGSNQPQHF

length: 12
V: TRBV29-1
D: -
J: TRBJ1-1
size: few
DNA: TGCAGCGTTGGCCCACTCGGAACTGAAGCTTTCTTT
CDR3: CSVGPLGTEAFF

length: 15
V: TRBV20-1
D: TRBD2
J: TRBJ2-3
size: many
DNA: TGCAGTGCCTTCCCTAGCGGGGGGTTGGGAGATACGCAGTATTTT
CDR3: CSAFPSGGLGDTQYF

length: 17
V: TRBV6-5
D: -
J: TRBJ2-1
size: many
DNA: TGTGCCAGCAGTTCGGCAATTAGCGAGCTCTACTACAATGAGCAGTTCTTC
CDR3: CASSSAISELYYNEQFF

length: 12
V: TRBV12-3/TRBV12-4
D: TRBD1
J: TRBJ1-2
size: -
DNA: TGTGCCAGCAGATCAGGGGGCGCCGGCTACACCTTC
CDR3: CASRSGGAGYTF

length: 15
V: TRBV20-1
D: TRBD2
J: TRBJ2-5
size: few
DNA: TGCAGTGCCGCGACTAGCGCACCCTCTAAAGAGACCCAGTACTTC
CDR3: CSAATSAPSKETQYF

length: 14
V: TRBV20-1
D: -
J: TRBJ2-1
size: many
DNA: TGCAGTGCTATCAGGCGCGACTCCTACAATGAGCAGTTCTTC
CDR3: CSAIRRDSYNEQFF

length: 16
V: TRBV28
D: -
J: TRBJ2-6
size: -
DNA: TGTGCCAGCAGTCCAGGGGGAGGTCCTGGGGCCAACGTCCTGACTTTC
CDR3: CASSPGGGPGANVLTF

length: 17
V: TRBV23-1
D: TRBD1
J: TRBJ2-1
size: many
DNA: TGCGCCAACCTAGGACAGGGGGAACGTACTCTGAATAATGAGCAGTTCTTC
CDR3: CANLGQGERTLNNEQFF

length: 13
V: TRBV10-3
D: -
J: TRBJ1-1
size: many
DNA: TGTGCCATCAGTCCCAGGGGGAACACTGAAGCTTTCTTT
CDR3: CAISPRGNTEAFF

length: 11
V: TRBV29-1
D: TRBD1
J: TRBJ2-1
size: many
DNA: TGCAGCGTGATCAGGGGGCAAGAGCAGTTCTTC
CDR3: CSVIRGQEQFF

length: 15
V: TRBV4-1
D: -
J: TRBJ1-1
size: many
DNA: TGCGCCAGCAGCCAAGATTTCGGCGCGGGCACTGAAGCTTTCTTT
CDR3: CASSQDFGAGTEAFF

length: 11
V: TRBV12-3/TRBV12-4
D: -
J: TRBJ1-1
size: many
DNA: TGTGCCAGCAGCTCAGAGGGAGAGCGGTTCTTT
CDR3: CASSSEGERFF

length: 14
V: TRBV9
D: -
J: TRBJ2-3
size: many
DNA: TGTGCCAGCAGCTCGATGACTAATATGGATACGCAGTATTTT
CDR3: CASSSMTNMDTQYF

length: 17
V: TRBV29-1
D: TRBD2
J: TRBJ2-5
size: many
DNA: TGCAGCGTTGGCGGAGCCGGTATCGGACTAGCGGAAGAGACCCAGTACTTC
CDR3: CSVGGAGIGLAEETQYF

length: 15
V: TRBV20-1
D: TRBD1
J: TRBJ1-4
size: many
DNA: TGCAGTGCTAGAGATCCCGGCAGGGGGGAGGAAAAACTGTTTTTT
CDR3: CSARDPGRGEEKLFF

length: 15
V: TRBV24-1
D: -
J: TRBJ1-5
size: many
DNA: TGTGCCACCAGTGACACCACCAGTCCTGGTCAGCCCCAGCATTTT
CDR3: CATSDTTSPGQPQHF

length: 15
V: TRBV20-1
D: TRBD2
J: TRBJ2-3
size: many
DNA: TGCAGTGCCACACTAGCGCTTCCTAGCACAGATACGCAGTATTTT
CDR3: CSATLALPSTDTQYF

length: 15
V: TRBV18
D: TRBD1
J: TRBJ2-7
size: -
DNA: TGTGCCAGCTCACCACTTCCAGGGGGCCGCAACGAGCAGTACTTC
CDR3: CASSPLPGGRNEQYF

length: 16
V: TRBV2
D: TRBD2
J: TRBJ2-1
size: many
DNA: TGTGCCAGCAGTGAAGGACTAGCGGGGGTCTACAATGAGCAGTTCTTC
CDR3: CASSEGLAGVYNEQFF

length: 16
V: TRBV7-9
D: -
J: TRBJ2-3
size: few
DNA: TGTGCCAGCAGCCCCATCGACGGATTACCCACAGATACGCAGTATTTT
CDR3: CASSPIDGLPTDTQYF

length: 13
V: TRBV7-9
D: -
J: TRBJ1-5
size: many
DNA: TGTGCCAGCAGCTTAGGGCAGGACCCGCCCCAGCATTTT
CDR3: CASSLGQDPPQHF

length: 14
V: TRBV20-1
D: -
J: TRBJ1-1
size: many
DNA: TGCAGTGCTAGAGATTTCGGCCCGGGGACTGAAGCTTTCTTT
CDR3: CSARDFGPGTEAFF

length: 13
V: TRBV6-1
D: -
J: TRBJ2-5
size: few
DNA: TGTGCCCGCAAACGGGCAGACCAAGAGACCCAGTACTTC
CDR3: CARKRADQETQYF

length: 14
V: TRBV3-1
D: TRBD1
J: TRBJ1-4
size: many
DNA: TGTGCCAGCAGCCGGACAGGGTCTAATGAAAAACTGTTTTTT
CDR3: CASSRTGSNEKLFF

length: 14
V: TRBV2
D: TRBD2
J: TRBJ2-7
size: many
DNA: TGTGCCAGCACCTCTAGCGGGAGGGCTGGCGAGCAGTACTTC
CDR3: CASTSSGRAGEQYF

length: 14
V: TRBV7-9
D: -
J: TRBJ1-1
size: many
DNA: TGTGCCAGCAGAAACAACAATATGAACACTGAAGCTTTCTTT
CDR3: CASRNNNMNTEAFF

length: 18
V: TRBV29-1
D: TRBD2
J: TRBJ2-3
size: many
DNA: TGCAGCGTTGAAGAAGGGACTAGCGCAACCTGGAGCACAGATACGCAGTATTTT
CDR3: CSVEEGTSATWSTDTQYF

length: 15
V: TRBV18
D: TRBD1
J: TRBJ2-2
size: few
DNA: TGTGCCAGCCACTCGAGGACAGGGGACACCGGGGAGCTGTTTTTT
CDR3: CASHSRTGDTGELFF

length: 15
V: TRBV19
D: -
J: TRBJ1-3
size: many
DNA: TGTGCCAGTAGCCCCAGGCATCCCCCTGGAAACACCATATATTTT
CDR3: CASSPRHPPGNTIYF

length: 14
V: TRBV5-1
D: TRBD1
J: TRBJ2-2
size: many
DNA: TGCGCCAGCAGCCCGGGACAGACCACCGGGGAGCTGTTTTTT
CDR3: CASSPGQTTGELFF

length: 14
V: TRBV2
D: TRBD1
J: TRBJ1-1
size: many
DNA: TGTGCCAGCAGGGGACAGATTGAGTACACTGAAGCTTTCTTT
CDR3: CASRGQIEYTEAFF